This TCR beta chain comes out of a study of beta chain features in type 1 diabetes. This clone was counted between two and nine times. Its target is not known. Study-level results: Researchers reported that naive, central memory and Treg TCRB repertoires appeared more similar in patients than in healthy donors. It was possible that PCR favored shorter templates, equally so in patients and controls. Type 1 diabetes patients showed a moderate but significant shortening of TCRB CDR3s in all four CD4+ subsets.

Of the isolated RNA, all was reverse transcribed, and so the sequenced material was expressed TCRB transcripts. For naive, central memory and regulatory T cell samples, reads averaged around 3.6 million. Only in-frame clones appear in the TCRdb table, and some are missing; sequencing was by immunoSEQ multiplex PCR. The sample holds a few hundred thousand clones, roughly 12% seen once. Blood was collected once per donor into heparin, averaging about 110 mL. Material: naive CD4+ T cells from blood. The sequence was collected from a woman aged 18 to 35 with type 1 diabetes.

The CDR3 DNA follows: TGTGCCACCACGAGCACTAGCGGGAGGGGAGAGACCCAGTACTTC. Protein sequence: CATTSTSGRGETQYF. V gene TRBV5-4 combines with J gene TRBJ2-5; 13 positions match TRBD2. Per the germline V gene, CDR1 is SGHNT and CDR2 is YYREEE (reference sequence). J was trimmed by 4 bases and V by 9 bases; bases with no gene match: 9. The CDR3 spans 15 residues.